These 20 T cell receptor beta chains were all obtained from the same sample, sequenced in a study of shared clonotypes between healthy human individuals. Repertoires were generated with immunoSEQ multiplex PCR, while TCRdb's copy carries only in-frame clones and drops some. The table shows hundreds of thousands of clones, with about 74% occurring only once. The sequenced sample consisted of memory CD4+ T cells sorted from blood. The subset: CD45RA-negative fraction. The receptors were sampled from a woman in her twenties or thirties in good health.

This clone was counted a few times. The chain links TRBV6-5 to TRBJ2-7, with D possibly matching TRBD1 (5 bases). V lost 7 bases and J lost 6, with 10 bases in between. Germline V gene data show CDR1 as MNHEY and CDR2 as SVGAGI. CDR3 length equals 11 residues. The DNA of the CDR3 is TGTGCCAGCACCATGCAGGGCGAGCAGTACTTC. This codes for CASTMQGEQYF.

The genes are TRBV28 and TRBJ1-6; the D gene is possibly TRBD1 (5 bases). The CDR3 loop spans 12 amino acids. CDR1 MDHEN and CDR2 SYDVKM come from the germline V gene. V lost 2 bases, J lost 13 bases, and 9 bases lay in between. The CDR3 region has the DNA TGTGCCAGCAGTTTAAATCCAGGGCCCCTCCACTTT. Its protein is CASSLNPGPLHF.

The V call is TRBV6-5, the J call TRBJ2-1; possibly TRBD1 for D (5 bases). V lost 2 bases and J 7 bases, leaving 6 bases between the germline ends. This CDR3 comprises 12 residues. Germline V gives CDR1 MNHEY, CDR2 SVGAGI. CDR3 sequence reads: CASSYAGNEQFF. The CDR3 nucleotides are TGTGCCAGCAGTTACGCAGGGAATGAGCAGTTCTTC.

Only a few counts were recorded for this clone. CDR3 region: CAWSYTRDFGTFF. CDR3 in DNA: TGTGCCTGGAGTTACACTCGGGACTTTGGGACTTTCTTT. This rearrangement joins TRBV30 to TRBJ1-1; D is possibly TRBD1 (5 bases). Germline CDR1 and CDR2: GTSNPN and SVGIG (reference sequence). There are 13 residues in the CDR3. Deletions cut 2 bases from V and 12 bases from J, with 19 bases between.

The chain joins TRBV7-2 to TRBJ2-7, with D hard to call. V was pared by 5 bases and J by 5 bases, with 13 bases between. The CDR3 covers 13 residues. Germline CDR1 reads SGHTA; CDR2 reads FQGNSA. The CDR3 sequence: CASSEYIRDEQYF. CDR3 DNA: TGTGCCAGCAGCGAATATATTCGGGACGAGCAGTACTTC.

The V call is TRBV29-1, the J call TRBJ2-1; 9 bases match TRBD2. CDR1 SQVTM and CDR2 ANQGSEA come from the germline V gene. The V gene end was trimmed by 4 bases and the J gene end by 4 bases; junction bases not matched to a gene: 11. The CDR3 has 16 amino acids. This chain's CDR3 is CSVVRRGGLAYNEQFF. In nucleotides, the CDR3 is TGCAGCGTTGTCCGGAGAGGGGGACTAGCTTACAATGAGCAGTTCTTC.

The V and J genes are TRBV5-1 and TRBJ2-6; D is unresolved. CDR1 and CDR2 (germline): SGHRS, YFSETQ. Trimming took 0 bases from V and 0 from J, leaving 7 bases between them. The CDR3 is made up of 16 amino acids. CDR3: CASSLAAGSGANVLTF. The CDR3 DNA reads TGCGCCAGCAGCTTGGCCGCAGGCTCTGGGGCCAACGTCCTGACTTTC.

The V and J genes are TRBV11-3 and TRBJ1-2; D gene uncertain. The CDR3 loop spans 12 amino acids. Germline V CDR1 and CDR2: SGHNT, YENEEA. V shed 5 bases and J shed 4 bases, with 8 bases lying between them. The CDR3 nucleotides read TGTGCCAGCAGCCAAGGAGTCTATGGCTACACCTTC. As protein: CASSQGVYGYTF.

The table lists this clone with a count of one. The rearrangement links TRBV4-2 to TRBJ2-1; TRBD2 agrees at 8 bases. Germline CDR1 reads LGHNA; CDR2 reads YNFKEQ. Germline trimming cut 0 bases from V and 4 bases from J; bases unmatched to any gene: 5. The CDR3 has 16 residues. For the CDR3, the DNA is TGTGCCAGCAGCCAAGAAACTAGCGGAGTGTACAATGAGCAGTTCTTC. This sequence encodes CASSQETSGVYNEQFF.

V gene TRBV2 combines with J gene TRBJ1-4; 9 nucleotides agree with TRBD1. The CDR3 contains 14 residues. Germline values: CDR1 SNHLY, CDR2 FYNNEI. J gave up 8 bases and V 6 bases, and 7 bases lay outside the gene matches. In nucleotides, the CDR3 is TGTGCCAGCAGATCGGGGACAGGGCCAGAAAAACTGTTTTTT. Its translation: CASRSGTGPEKLFF.

Note on this clone: One junction end does not reproduce the germline sequence, and a read error may be involved. The chain carries TRBV5-3 and TRBJ2-1; possibly TRBD2 for D (5 bases). TRBV5-3 is an ORF for which the function is uncertain. The CDR3 has 13 amino acids. CDR3 in amino acids: CASSLVRAGEQFF. DNA of the CDR3: TGTGCCAGCAGCTTAGTCCGGGCGGGTGAGCAGTTCTTC.

J is TRBJ2-1 and V is TRBV12-5; 12 bases are shared with TRBD2. Germline CDR1 is LGHNT and CDR2 is FRNRAP. The CDR3 covers 18 residues. Trimming took 0 bases from V and 10 from J; bases not matched to a gene: 13. The CDR3, as DNA: TGTGCTAGTGGTTTGGTCCTAGCGGGAGGGCCCGGGTCAGGCGAGCAGTTCTTC. Translating it yields CASGLVLAGGPGSGEQFF.

This clone has more than one count but fewer than ten. The CDR3: CASSYPAGAKNIQYF. The CDR3 DNA reads as TGTGCCAGCAGTTACCCGGCGGGAGCCAAAAACATTCAGTACTTC. The J gene is TRBJ2-4, the V gene TRBV6-6; weak D call: TRBD2 (5 bases). Germline V gene sequence: CDR1 MNHNY, CDR2 SVGAGI (reference sequence). V lost 2 bases and J lost 0, with 8 bases in between. This CDR3 has 15 amino acids.

The rearrangement uses TRBV6-6 and TRBJ2-1, with D hard to call. CDR3 length: 14 residues. Germline loops: CDR1 MNHNY, CDR2 SVGAGI (reference sequence). Trimming cost V 8 bases and J 3 bases, with 14 bases left between them. CDR3 sequence reads: CASLSGSNYNEQFF. The CDR3 region has the DNA TGTGCCAGCCTCAGTGGGTCCAACTACAATGAGCAGTTCTTC.

V usage is TRBV11-2 and J usage is TRBJ2-1; TRBD2 matches at 10 bases. This CDR3 comprises 14 residues. CDR1 is SGHAT, CDR2 FQNNGV, per germline. V lost 8 bases to trimming and J lost 4 bases; unmatched junction nucleotides: 5. As DNA, the CDR3 is TGTGCCAGCTGGGGACTAGCGTCTTACAATGAGCAGTTCTTC. Protein product: CASWGLASYNEQFF.

This clone occurred a few times. The rearrangement links TRBV7-9 to TRBJ2-3; 8 bases fit TRBD2. CDR1 and CDR2 (germline): SEHNR, FQNEAQ (reference sequence). V was pared by 8 bases and J by 4 bases, with 8 bases of the junction left unmatched. The CDR3 length is 14 residues. The CDR3 is CASVPREDSDTQYF. CDR3 sequence (DNA): TGTGCCAGCGTGCCGCGGGAGGACTCAGATACGCAGTATTTT.

The gene calls are TRBV4-1 and TRBJ1-1; a weak D match, TRBD1 (6 bases). Per germline, CDR1 MGHRA and CDR2 YSYEKL. The length of the CDR3 is 16 residues. Deletions cut 0 bases from V and 5 bases from J, with 16 bases between. The CDR3 DNA is TGCGCCAGCAGCCAAGATGTGAGGGCCAGGGGAACTGAAGCTTTCTTT. It yields the protein CASSQDVRARGTEAFF.

The chain joins TRBV18 to TRBJ2-7; D may be TRBD1 or TRBD2 (5 bases each). V gave up 2 bases and J gave up 3 bases, with 14 bases separating them. This CDR3 is built from 15 residues. Germline V gene data show CDR1 as KGHSH and CDR2 as LQKENI. CDR3 loop: CASSPSGTPNYEQYF. CDR3 bases: TGTGCCAGCTCACCATCCGGGACCCCAAACTACGAGCAGTACTTC.

The chain joins TRBV19 to TRBJ2-7; 7 nucleotides match TRBD2. V trimming: 4 bases; J trimming: 1 base; junction bases outside the gene matches: 10. Germline CDR1 and CDR2: LNHDA and SQIVND (reference sequence). This CDR3 has 16 amino acids. In nucleotides, the CDR3 is TGTGCCAGTAGTAGAGCGGGACGGGCGGCATCCTACGAGCAGTACTTC. This codes for CASSRAGRAASYEQYF.

A note on this clone: Within the sample, other DNA sequences also encode this same CDR3. V is TRBV7-2 and J is TRBJ2-2, with 11 nucleotides matching TRBD2. The V segment lost 5 bases and the J segment 1 base; nucleotides outside the gene matches: 3. CDR3 length: 16 residues. Germline CDR1 and CDR2: SGHTA and FQGNSA. CDR3 coding DNA: TGTGCCAGCAGCCTCCTAGCGGGAGGGAACACCGGGGAGCTGTTTTTT. Translation: CASSLLAGGNTGELFF.